The following is a T cell receptor beta chain sequence with its context. The target antigen is unknown. V lost 5 bases, J lost 8 bases, and 13 bases lay in between. The CDR3 spans 13 residues. CDR1 is MNHEY, CDR2 SMNVEV, per germline (reference sequence). Those patients with uncontrolled infection, other autoimmune disease, pregnancy or lactation were excluded. PBMCs were sourced from over 8.5 ml fresh peripheral blood. The data were obtained in a study of T cells in Graves' hyperthyroidism and ophthalmopathy. Amplification of TCR beta CDR3 regions used RNA as the template. Using the HTBI primer set, a first-round RT-PCR was run on the TCR CDR3. TCRdb used MiXCR to reprocess the multiplex PCR reads, holding one entry per CDR3 protein. The repertoire consists of around 490,000 distinct CDR3 sequences, with just under 20% occurring once and the leading ten covering over 45%. Study-level findings and limits: Ophthalmopathy was model-predicted a median roughly 6.3 months pre-onset.

The TCR originated in a man aged 35 to 55 with Graves' ophthalmopathy. The chain carries TRBV27 and TRBJ1-5; maybe TRBD1 (5 bases). The sample was blood. As DNA, the CDR3 is TGTGCCAGCAGTCTCGGGGCAGGGAAGCCCCAGCATTTT. It specifies CASSLGAGKPQHF.